This T cell receptor (beta chain) was profiled in a study of blood T cell repertoires in COVID-19. Background on the study: T cells, B-cell-depleted T cells, or PBMCs supplied cDNA or gDNA.

Everyone who took part was roughly 18 to 90 years old, and they came from 24 US areas. Cohorts were based on clinical histories the participants reported. Per the study methods: The authors estimated nucleated cell counts from reference gene primer amplification. Clones were read by immunoSEQ multiplex PCR, and TCRdb kept only the in-frame ones, dropping some. D and trimming were read from the DNA, whereas the V and J calls and clone size are those reported in that table. There are some 320,000 clones in the sample; 90% occur only once, and roughly 2.5% lies in the top ten. This CDR3 spans 15 amino acids. CDR1 SGDLS and CDR2 YYNGEE come from the germline V gene. With 4 bases removed from V and 4 bases from J, the gap between germline ends came to 15 bases.

Input material: PBMCs or T cells enriched from blood (not recorded which). The V and J genes are TRBV9 and TRBJ1-3, with a weak D call TRBD1 (6 bases). The receptor was derived from a man aged 60 to 69 who had recovered from COVID-19. Here the CDR3 DNA reads TGTGCCAGCAGCACAAGAACAGGGTCAGGAAACACCATATATTTT. Translated: CASSTRTGSGNTIYF.